A selection of T cell receptor beta chains follows, all from one sample in a study of Ad26.COV2.S vaccination and SARS-CoV-2 variants. The repertoire was sequenced with immunoSEQ multiplex PCR; TCRdb's copy has only in-frame clones and lacks some. The table includes about 260,000 clones, approximately 88% detected once. Sequences were derived from peripheral blood, sampled in a trial of Ad26.COV2.S vaccine versus placebo. Receptors originate from a person between 18 and 59 years old who received the Ad26.COV2.S COVID-19 vaccine or a placebo. Both conserved end residues are part of each CDR3. A D gene is named only where the DNA matches it firmly. Part of the rows lack a size; the others show once, few, many or a class for expanded clones.

d_gene: TRBD1; j_gene: TRBJ2-5; v_gene: TRBV18; abundance: .; CDR3aa: CASSPTGGPQETQYF; CDR3nt: TGTGCCAGCTCCCCGACAGGGGGGCCCCAAGAGACCCAGTACTTC
d_gene: TRBD1; j_gene: TRBJ1-1; v_gene: TRBV7-2; abundance: few; CDR3aa: CASSSSRGRGNTEAFF; CDR3nt: TGTGCCAGCAGCTCGTCGAGGGGGCGCGGGAACACTGAAGCTTTCTTT
d_gene: TRBD1; j_gene: TRBJ1-6; v_gene: TRBV5-4; abundance: .; CDR3aa: CASSWGDRVDSPLHF; CDR3nt: TGTGCCAGCAGCTGGGGGGACAGGGTTGATTCACCCCTCCACTTT
d_gene: .; j_gene: TRBJ1-2; v_gene: TRBV19; abundance: .; CDR3aa: CASSIPVPRGYTF; CDR3nt: TGTGCCAGTAGTATTCCCGTACCCAGAGGCTACACCTTC
d_gene: TRBD2; j_gene: TRBJ2-3; v_gene: TRBV14; abundance: .; CDR3aa: CASRRGLAGVRDTQYF; CDR3nt: TGTGCCAGCAGACGCGGACTAGCGGGAGTCCGAGATACGCAGTATTTT
d_gene: .; j_gene: TRBJ2-1; v_gene: TRBV14; abundance: .; CDR3aa: CASSLSTYNEQFF; CDR3nt: TGTGCCAGCAGCCTCTCTACATACAATGAGCAGTTCTTC
d_gene: .; j_gene: TRBJ1-5; v_gene: TRBV6-5; abundance: .; CDR3aa: CATKKSVYNQPQHF; CDR3nt: TGTGCCACCAAAAAATCAGTTTACAATCAGCCCCAGCATTTT
d_gene: TRBD1; j_gene: TRBJ2-7; v_gene: TRBV16; abundance: .; CDR3aa: CASSHQGTGSYEQYF; CDR3nt: TGTGCCAGCAGCCATCAAGGGACAGGTTCTTACGAGCAGTACTTC
d_gene: .; j_gene: TRBJ2-3; v_gene: TRBV6-2/TRBV6-3; abundance: .; CDR3aa: CASSYGFRESTDTQYF; CDR3nt: TGTGCCAGCAGTTACGGGTTCCGGGAGAGCACAGATACGCAGTATTTT
d_gene: .; j_gene: TRBJ1-4; v_gene: TRBV7-6; abundance: .; CDR3aa: CASSLANRVHEKLFF; CDR3nt: TGTGCCAGCAGCTTAGCGAACAGGGTTCATGAAAAACTGTTTTTT
d_gene: .; j_gene: TRBJ2-5; v_gene: TRBV5-6; abundance: once; CDR3aa: CASSFTGLETQYF; CDR3nt: TGTGCCAGCAGCTTCACAGGGCTGGAGACCCAGTACTTC
d_gene: .; j_gene: TRBJ2-4; v_gene: TRBV5-4; abundance: .; CDR3aa: CASSSPPTGTGNLAKNIQYF; CDR3nt: TGTGCCAGCAGCTCCCCGCCTACAGGGACGGGTAACCTAGCCAAAAACATTCAGTACTTC
d_gene: TRBD1; j_gene: TRBJ1-2; v_gene: TRBV18; abundance: .; CDR3aa: CASSPAGTGAGYTF; CDR3nt: TGTGCCAGCTCACCTGCCGGGACAGGTGCTGGCTACACCTTC
d_gene: .; j_gene: TRBJ2-1; v_gene: TRBV7-2; abundance: .; CDR3aa: CASSLVGNEQFF; CDR3nt: TGTGCCAGCAGCTTAGTGGGGAATGAGCAGTTCTTC
d_gene: .; j_gene: TRBJ2-3; v_gene: TRBV2; abundance: few; CDR3aa: CASSRDGGDTQYF; CDR3nt: TGTGCCAGCAGTAGGGACGGTGGGGATACGCAGTATTTT
d_gene: .; j_gene: TRBJ2-2; v_gene: TRBV5-4; abundance: .; CDR3aa: CAGGAGTNTGELFF; CDR3nt: TGTGCCGGGGGTGCGGGGACGAACACCGGGGAGCTGTTTTTT
d_gene: .; j_gene: TRBJ1-2; v_gene: TRBV10-3; abundance: .; CDR3aa: CAISESVLRDKSGYTF; CDR3nt: TGTGCCATCAGTGAGTCGGTTTTAAGGGACAAAAGTGGCTACACCTTC
d_gene: TRBD1; j_gene: TRBJ1-2; v_gene: TRBV20-1; abundance: .; CDR3aa: CSASRQGANGYTF; CDR3nt: TGCAGTGCTAGTCGACAGGGGGCAAATGGCTACACCTTC
d_gene: .; j_gene: TRBJ2-1; v_gene: TRBV7-3; abundance: .; CDR3aa: CASSLNPATYSYNEQFF; CDR3nt: TGTGCCAGCAGCTTAAATCCGGCTACCTACTCCTACAATGAGCAGTTCTTC
d_gene: .; j_gene: TRBJ1-2; v_gene: TRBV5-6; abundance: .; CDR3aa: CASSSDTGHGYTF; CDR3nt: TGTGCCAGCAGCTCTGACACGGGCCATGGCTACACCTTC
d_gene: TRBD1; j_gene: TRBJ1-2; v_gene: TRBV30; abundance: .; CDR3aa: CAWSVHLGTGNGYTF; CDR3nt: TGTGCCTGGAGTGTACATCTTGGGACAGGGAATGGCTACACCTTC
d_gene: .; j_gene: TRBJ1-1; v_gene: TRBV12-3/TRBV12-4; abundance: .; CDR3aa: CASRGRKVAEAFF; CDR3nt: TGTGCCAGCAGGGGAAGGAAAGTGGCTGAAGCTTTCTTT
d_gene: .; j_gene: TRBJ2-7; v_gene: TRBV7-9; abundance: .; CDR3aa: CASSQPGYEQYF; CDR3nt: TGTGCCAGCAGCCAACCGGGTTACGAGCAGTACTTC
d_gene: .; j_gene: TRBJ1-2; v_gene: TRBV21-1; abundance: .; CDR3aa: CASSKVCRNGYTF; CDR3nt: TGTGCTAGCAGCAAAGTTTGTCGGAATGGCTACACCTTC
d_gene: TRBD2; j_gene: TRBJ2-1; v_gene: TRBV5-1; abundance: few; CDR3aa: CASSLSLTSLNEQFF; CDR3nt: TGCGCCAGCAGCTTGAGTCTGACTAGCTTAAATGAGCAGTTCTTC
d_gene: TRBD1; j_gene: TRBJ1-6; v_gene: TRBV9; abundance: few; CDR3aa: CASSAARGVSNSPLHF; CDR3nt: TGTGCCAGCAGCGCTGCCAGGGGGGTGAGCAATTCACCCCTCCACTTT
d_gene: .; j_gene: TRBJ1-5; v_gene: TRBV2; abundance: once; CDR3aa: CASSKVDRYNQPQHF; CDR3nt: TGTGCCAGCAGTAAAGTAGACAGATACAATCAGCCCCAGCATTTT
d_gene: .; j_gene: TRBJ1-6; v_gene: TRBV9; abundance: .; CDR3aa: CASSENTYSPLHF; CDR3nt: TGTGCCAGCAGCGAGAACACATATTCACCCCTCCACTTT
d_gene: .; j_gene: TRBJ2-3; v_gene: TRBV19; abundance: .; CDR3aa: CASSRRTSTDTQYF; CDR3nt: TGTGCCAGTAGCCGCCGGACTAGCACAGATACGCAGTATTTT
d_gene: .; j_gene: TRBJ1-1; v_gene: TRBV14; abundance: .; CDR3aa: CASSSSMNTEAFF; CDR3nt: TGTGCCAGCAGCTCATCGATGAACACTGAAGCTTTCTTT
d_gene: .; j_gene: TRBJ2-2; v_gene: TRBV30; abundance: .; CDR3aa: CAWGMGASVTGELFF; CDR3nt: TGTGCCTGGGGTATGGGGGCTAGCGTGACCGGGGAGCTGTTTTTT
d_gene: TRBD2; j_gene: TRBJ2-1; v_gene: TRBV9; abundance: .; CDR3aa: CASSGFRAGGKYNEQFF; CDR3nt: TGTGCCAGCAGCGGGTTCCGAGCGGGAGGAAAGTACAATGAGCAGTTCTTC
d_gene: .; j_gene: TRBJ2-1; v_gene: TRBV11-3; abundance: .; CDR3aa: CASSLGQYNEQFF; CDR3nt: TGTGCCAGCAGCTTAGGTCAATACAATGAGCAGTTCTTC
d_gene: .; j_gene: TRBJ2-1; v_gene: TRBV27; abundance: .; CDR3aa: CASSYQTGTVYNEQFF; CDR3nt: TGTGCCAGCAGTTATCAAACAGGGACGGTGTACAATGAGCAGTTCTTC
d_gene: TRBD1; j_gene: TRBJ1-3; v_gene: TRBV9; abundance: .; CDR3aa: CASSVTGGTGNTIYF; CDR3nt: TGTGCCAGCAGCGTGACAGGGGGGACTGGAAACACCATATATTTT
d_gene: .; j_gene: TRBJ1-1; v_gene: TRBV7-9; abundance: .; CDR3aa: CASRPLRGSNTEAFF; CDR3nt: TGTGCCAGCAGGCCCCTGAGGGGGTCCAACACTGAAGCTTTCTTT
d_gene: TRBD1; j_gene: TRBJ1-6; v_gene: TRBV7-8; abundance: .; CDR3aa: CASSSETGRNSPLHF; CDR3nt: TGTGCCAGCAGCTCAGAGACAGGGAGGAATTCACCCCTCCACTTT
d_gene: .; j_gene: TRBJ1-1; v_gene: TRBV14; abundance: .; CDR3aa: CASSQVGTAEAFF; CDR3nt: TGTGCCAGCAGCCAAGTCGGGACGGCTGAAGCTTTCTTT
d_gene: .; j_gene: TRBJ2-7; v_gene: TRBV6-4; abundance: few; CDR3aa: CASSEDEQYF; CDR3nt: TGTGCCAGCAGTGAAGACGAGCAGTACTTC
d_gene: .; j_gene: TRBJ1-4; v_gene: TRBV27; abundance: .; CDR3aa: CASSEPGRLFANEKLFF; CDR3nt: TGTGCCAGCAGCGAACCGGGACGCCTTTTCGCTAATGAAAAACTGTTTTTT
d_gene: .; j_gene: TRBJ1-4; v_gene: TRBV27; abundance: .; CDR3aa: CASSTPLNEKLFF; CDR3nt: TGTGCCAGCAGTACTCCTCTAAACGAAAAACTGTTTTTT
d_gene: .; j_gene: TRBJ2-5; v_gene: TRBV6-1; abundance: .; CDR3aa: CASSGGGDSPVGRQETQYF; CDR3nt: TGTGCCAGCAGTGGAGGGGGTGACTCTCCCGTCGGCCGTCAAGAGACCCAGTACTTC
d_gene: .; j_gene: TRBJ2-1; v_gene: TRBV9; abundance: .; CDR3aa: CASSREGHSYNEQFF; CDR3nt: TGTGCCAGCTCGCGAGAGGGGCACTCCTACAATGAGCAGTTCTTC
d_gene: .; j_gene: TRBJ2-2; v_gene: TRBV6-6; abundance: .; CDR3aa: CASSYEASWAGELFF; CDR3nt: TGTGCCAGCAGTTACGAGGCCAGTTGGGCCGGGGAGCTGTTTTTT
d_gene: TRBD1; j_gene: TRBJ2-3; v_gene: TRBV3-1/TRBV3-2; abundance: .; CDR3aa: CASSQEKYRGPTDTQYF; CDR3nt: TGTGCCAGCAGCCAAGAAAAGTACAGGGGTCCCACAGATACGCAGTATTTT
d_gene: TRBD1; j_gene: TRBJ1-2; v_gene: TRBV9; abundance: once; CDR3aa: CASSTQGADGYTF; CDR3nt: TGTGCCAGCTCCACCCAGGGGGCAGATGGCTACACCTTC
d_gene: .; j_gene: TRBJ1-1; v_gene: TRBV5-7; abundance: .; CDR3aa: CASSLLRGRNTEAFF; CDR3nt: TGTGCCAGCAGCTTGCTTCGGGGACGGAACACTGAAGCTTTCTTT
d_gene: TRBD1; j_gene: TRBJ1-5; v_gene: TRBV6-2/TRBV6-3; abundance: .; CDR3aa: CASSLGTADNQPQHF; CDR3nt: TGTGCCAGCAGTCTCGGGACAGCCGACAATCAGCCCCAGCATTTT
d_gene: TRBD1; j_gene: TRBJ1-6; v_gene: TRBV5-4; abundance: .; CDR3aa: CASSPGQGINSPLHF; CDR3nt: TGTGCCAGCAGCCCCGGACAGGGTATTAATTCACCCCTCCACTTT
d_gene: .; j_gene: TRBJ1-1; v_gene: TRBV4-3; abundance: .; CDR3aa: CASSQDYGRTEAFF; CDR3nt: TGCGCCAGCAGCCAAGATTACGGTCGTACTGAAGCTTTCTTT
d_gene: .; j_gene: TRBJ2-3; v_gene: TRBV11-3; abundance: .; CDR3aa: CASSLGGESTDTQYF; CDR3nt: TGTGCCAGCAGCTTAGGAGGTGAAAGCACAGATACGCAGTATTTT
d_gene: TRBD1; j_gene: TRBJ1-6; v_gene: TRBV19; abundance: .; CDR3aa: CASSINGQGSAPLHF; CDR3nt: TGTGCCAGTAGTATTAACGGACAGGGGAGCGCACCCCTCCACTTT